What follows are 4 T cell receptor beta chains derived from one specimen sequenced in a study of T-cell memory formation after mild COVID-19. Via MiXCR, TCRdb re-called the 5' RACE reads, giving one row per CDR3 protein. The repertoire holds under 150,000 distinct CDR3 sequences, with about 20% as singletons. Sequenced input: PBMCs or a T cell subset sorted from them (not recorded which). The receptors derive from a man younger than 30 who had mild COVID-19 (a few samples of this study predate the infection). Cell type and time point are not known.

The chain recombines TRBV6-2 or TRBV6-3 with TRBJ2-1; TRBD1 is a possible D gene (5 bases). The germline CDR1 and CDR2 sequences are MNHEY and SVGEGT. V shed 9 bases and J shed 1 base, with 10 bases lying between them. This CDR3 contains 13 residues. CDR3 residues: CARGQGSYNEQFF. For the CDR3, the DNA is TGTGCCAGAGGTCAGGGTTCCTACAATGAGCAGTTCTTC.

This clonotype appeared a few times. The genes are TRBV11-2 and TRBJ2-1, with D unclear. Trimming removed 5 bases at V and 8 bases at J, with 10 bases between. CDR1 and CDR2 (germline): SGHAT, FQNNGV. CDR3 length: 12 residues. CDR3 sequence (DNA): TGTGCCAGCAGCCCCCCCCTCCATGAGCAGTTCTTC. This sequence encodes CASSPPLHEQFF.

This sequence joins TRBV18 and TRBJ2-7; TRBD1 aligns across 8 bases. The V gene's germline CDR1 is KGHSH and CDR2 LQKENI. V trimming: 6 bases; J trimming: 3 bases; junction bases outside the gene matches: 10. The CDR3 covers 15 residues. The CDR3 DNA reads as TGTGCCAGCTCTTCGGACAGGGTTGCTGTCTACGAGCAGTACTTC. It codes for CASSSDRVAVYEQYF.

The CDR3 nucleotides read TGTGCCAGCAGCTTCAGGGACCGCGATGAGGATACGCAGTATTTT. Its translation is CASSFRDRDEDTQYF. The chain carries TRBV11-2 and TRBJ2-3; D is tentatively TRBD1 or TRBD2 (5 bases each). There are 15 residues in the CDR3. Germline CDR1 SGHAT, CDR2 FQNNGV. V was cut by 3 bases and J by 6 bases, with 16 bases left in between.